A single sample gave rise to the 21 T cell receptor beta chains below, sequenced in a study of identical twins. In TCRdb, the 5' RACE reads were re-called with MiXCR into one record per CDR3 protein. Counted here are some 900,000 distinct CDR3 sequences, more than 9% occurring once; the ten biggest clones make up roughly 1.5%. The same sample was also studied in work on yellow fever vaccine responses in identical twins.

The specimen sequenced was PBMCs. Receptors originate from a woman between 18 and 29 years old in good health.

This clonotype was counted many times. CDR3 in DNA: TGTGCCAGCAGCCAATATTGGGGCACACACGAAAAGACCCAGTACTTC. Its protein product is CASSQYWGTHEKTQYF. The chain joins TRBV3-1 to TRBJ2-5; maybe TRBD1 (5 bases). Germline CDR1 LGHDT, CDR2 YNNKEL (reference sequence). Trimming stripped 2 bases from V and 6 bases from J, with 19 bases between. The CDR3 spans 16 residues.

This clonotype was counted between two and nine times. The CDR3 region has the DNA TGCAGCGTTAGACTGGGGACCCAAAACTATGGCTACACCTTC. This codes for CSVRLGTQNYGYTF. This chain joins TRBV29-1 and TRBJ1-2; a possible D gene is TRBD1 (5 bases). CDR1 and CDR2 (germline): SQVTM, ANQGSEA. Trimming left V 5 bases short and J 2 bases short, with 15 bases between. The CDR3 totals 14 residues.

This clonotype has a handful of counts. The V and J genes are TRBV20-1 and TRBJ2-7, with TRBD2 as a possible D gene (6 bases). V lost 0 bases to trimming and J lost 5 bases, with 17 bases between them. CDR3 length: 15 amino acids. CDR1 is DFQATT and CDR2 is SNEGSKA in the germline V gene (reference sequence). The CDR3 sequence is CSARDREIAAHEQYF. In nucleotides, the CDR3 is TGCAGTGCTAGAGATCGGGAGATAGCGGCCCACGAGCAGTACTTC.

The table lists this clonotype with a few counts. The gene calls are TRBV4-1 and TRBJ2-1; no definite D call. CDR3 length: 10 residues. Germline V gene sequence: CDR1 MGHRA, CDR2 YSYEKL. Trimming took 8 bases from V and 10 from J, leaving 9 bases between them. This CDR3 reads CASGVREQFF. In DNA, the CDR3 is TGCGCCAGCGGGGTTCGGGAGCAGTTCTTC.

This clonotype came up a few times. The CDR3 sequence is CSARIETQYF. The CDR3 nucleotides are TGCAGTGCACGGATAGAGACCCAGTACTTC. The chain combines TRBV20-1 with TRBJ2-5, with unresolved D. The germline V gene has CDR1 DFQATT and CDR2 SNEGSKA (reference sequence). CDR3 size: 10 residues. V dropped 6 bases and J dropped 4 bases, with 6 bases sitting between them.

This clonotype was detected a few times. The chain carries TRBV5-1 and TRBJ2-1; TRBD2 agrees at 9 bases. J gave up 7 bases and V 4 bases, and 9 bases lay outside the gene matches. Germline assignment: CDR1 SGHRS and CDR2 YFSETQ. The CDR3 consists of 15 residues. The CDR3 region is CASSPNSGSKNEQFF. DNA of the CDR3: TGCGCCAGCAGCCCTAATAGCGGGAGCAAGAATGAGCAGTTCTTC.

This chain connects TRBV28 to TRBJ2-3; the match to TRBD2 covers 7 bases. The CDR3 sequence is 16 residues long. Trimming at V came to 5 bases and at J to 4 bases, leaving 12 bases not matched to a gene. Germline V gives CDR1 MDHEN, CDR2 SYDVKM. CDR3 region: CASSVGGRGSADTQYF. The CDR3 coding sequence is TGTGCCAGCAGTGTGGGGGGGAGGGGCTCCGCAGATACGCAGTATTTT.

In this sample, this clonotype turned up a few times. V and J are TRBV6-2 or TRBV6-3 and TRBJ1-4; 8 positions agree with TRBD1. The CDR3 sequence is 14 residues long. Germline V gene sequence: CDR1 MNHEY, CDR2 SVGEGT. V lost 5 bases and J lost 7; bases outside the gene matches: 6. The CDR3 DNA reads TGTGCCAGCAGTGACACAGGGGGTTCTGAAAAACTGTTTTTT. Encoded protein: CASSDTGGSEKLFF.

The rearrangement uses TRBV4-2 and TRBJ2-3; tentatively, D is TRBD2 (6 bases). The CDR3 consists of 14 residues. CDR1 is LGHNA, CDR2 YNFKEQ, per germline. Trimming left V 6 bases short and J 2 bases short, with 12 bases between. CDR3: CASRGIADTDTQYF. As DNA, the CDR3 is TGTGCCAGCAGGGGTATAGCGGACACAGATACGCAGTATTTT.

This clonotype was observed at least ten times. The genes are TRBV7-7 and TRBJ2-2, with D perhaps TRBD2 (5 bases). The CDR3 contains 13 residues. Trimming pared 10 bases from V and 5 bases from J, leaving 14 bases between. CDR1 SSHAT and CDR2 FNYEAQ come from the germline V gene (reference sequence). The CDR3 DNA reads as TGTGCCACCCGGAGGAGGCGGACCGGGGAGCTGTTTTTT. This encodes CATRRRRTGELFF.

This clonotype was detected a few times. The chain carries TRBV10-3 and TRBJ2-2; the match to TRBD2 covers 13 bases. Germline V gives CDR1 ENHRY, CDR2 SYGVKD. Unmatched junction bases numbered 3, after V lost 6 bases and J lost 5 bases. CDR3 length equals 15 residues. This CDR3 is CAISGTSGNTGELFF. DNA for the CDR3: TGTGCCATCAGCGGGACTAGCGGGAATACCGGGGAGCTGTTTTTT.

The sample holds many counts of this clonotype. The rearrangement links TRBV12-3 or TRBV12-4 to TRBJ2-3; D could derive from TRBD1 or TRBD2 (5 bases each). Trimming took 4 bases from V and 7 from J, leaving 12 bases between them. The CDR3 is 13 residues long. This CDR3 is CASSSTRGYTQYF. For the CDR3, the DNA is TGTGCCAGCAGTTCAACTCGGGGCTATACGCAGTATTTT.

The chain employs TRBV12-3 or TRBV12-4 and TRBJ2-7; TRBD2 aligns across 11 bases. V shed 7 bases, J shed 0 bases, and the junction held 11 bases outside the gene matches. This CDR3 is built from 17 residues. CDR3 residues: CASTLWGTSGISYEQYF. The CDR3, as DNA: TGTGCCAGCACCCTGTGGGGGACTAGCGGAATCTCCTACGAGCAGTACTTC.

The gene calls are TRBV5-6 and TRBJ2-7, with 7 bases matching TRBD1. This CDR3 is built from 13 residues. Germline lookup yields CDR1 SGHDT and CDR2 YYEEEE. Losses at the gene ends were 3 bases for V and 6 bases for J; bases not matched to a gene: 6. The CDR3: CASSSPTGIEQYV. The CDR3 DNA is TGTGCCAGCAGCTCACCGACAGGGATCGAGCAGTACGTC.

J is TRBJ2-1 and V is TRBV20-1; 9 positions match TRBD2. The length of the CDR3 is 15 residues. Germline assignment: CDR1 DFQATT and CDR2 SNEGSKA (reference sequence). The junction had 11 bases not matched to a gene; V was cut back by 4 bases and J by 7 bases. Here the CDR3 DNA reads TGCAGTGCTACCGAACTAGCGGGTGGTGGGAATGAGCAGTTCTTC. This translates into CSATELAGGGNEQFF.

This clonotype was picked up a small number of times. The chain carries TRBV7-6 and TRBJ2-5; 12 nucleotides line up with TRBD1. The trim removed 3 bases at V and 5 bases at J, leaving 4 bases unmatched. CDR1 and CDR2 (germline): SGHVS, FNYEAQ. CDR3 length: 15 residues. DNA for the CDR3: TGTGCCAGCAGCTTGGGGACAGGGGGCTTTGAGACCCAGTACTTC. This sequence encodes CASSLGTGGFETQYF.

This clonotype was seen a single time. The genes are TRBV28 and TRBJ2-1; tentatively, D is TRBD1 or TRBD2 (6 bases each). V dropped 5 bases and J dropped 15 bases, with 11 bases sitting between them. CDR1 and CDR2 from the germline V gene are MDHEN and SYDVKM. This CDR3 spans 10 amino acids. The CDR3 DNA reads as TGTGCCAGCAGTAACCGGGGGCTGTTCTTC. Its protein is CASSNRGLFF.

Here the CDR3 reads CASSDGGLGSYTF. The CDR3 DNA follows: TGTGCCAGCAGTGACGGGGGGCTAGGGAGCTACACCTTC. J is TRBJ1-2 and V is TRBV6-4; D possibly corresponds to TRBD1 (6 bases). The V and J ends lost 2 bases and 9 bases respectively, with 13 bases between them. The CDR3 sequence is 13 residues long. CDR1 is MRHNA, CDR2 SNTAGT, per germline.

The chain uses TRBV2 and TRBJ2-5; D is possibly TRBD2 (5 bases). Deletions cut 6 bases from V and 1 base from J, with 6 bases between. The CDR3 has 12 amino acids. CDR1 is SNHLY, CDR2 FYNNEI, per germline. The CDR3 sequence: CASRTIQETQYF. The CDR3 DNA follows: TGTGCCAGCAGGACTATCCAAGAGACCCAGTACTTC.

This chain uses TRBV15 with TRBJ2-7; unclear D gene. The CDR3 covers 15 residues. From germline, CDR1 is LNHNV and CDR2 YYDKDF (reference sequence). The V end was cut by 0 bases, the J end by 6 bases, with 15 bases between. CDR3 sequence (DNA): TGTGCCACCAGCAGAGATTTCCTGGGCTTTTCCGAGCAGTACTTC. It translates to CATSRDFLGFSEQYF.

This clonotype was detected only a few times. The chain is built from TRBV28 and TRBJ2-5; D perhaps matches TRBD2 (6 bases). CDR1 MDHEN and CDR2 SYDVKM come from the germline V gene. The CDR3 loop spans 14 amino acids. The V end lost 0 bases, the J end lost 7 bases, and 12 bases lay between the germline ends. CDR3 residues: CASSLWGGAATQYF. In nucleotides, the CDR3 is TGTGCCAGCAGTTTATGGGGGGGAGCGGCGACCCAGTACTTC.